A selection of T cell receptor beta chains follows, all from one sample in a study of T cell repertoires in cytomegalovirus infection. TCRdb ran MiXCR on the reads and lists one entry per CDR3 protein. The sample has fewer than 55,000 distinct CDR3 sequences; around a fifth are singletons. Antigen specificity for these receptors is unknown. The specimen comprised CD8+ T cells from cultured PBMCs, sampled from culture after CMV antigen stimulation. The receptors come from a human donor in good health (CMV status not recorded). Some clones in this sample may be carry-over from other donors' samples. The CDR3 runs from the conserved cysteine through the conserved F or W. A D gene is named only where the DNA matches it firmly. For some rows the clone size is stated as once, few or many, or as a class when expanded; others skip it.

CDR3: CASRPGQPNEKLFF
DNA: TGTGCCAGCAGGCCGGGACAGCCTAATGAAAAACTGTTTTTT
size: few
V: TRBV2
D: TRBD1
J: TRBJ1-4

CDR3: CASSLEAGTSGDNEQFF
DNA: TGTGCCAGCAGCTTAGAAGCCGGGACTAGCGGGGACAATGAGCAGTTCTTC
size: few
V: TRBV7-8
D: TRBD2
J: TRBJ2-1

CDR3: CASSRGQGRVTEAFF
DNA: TGTGCCAGCAGCCGAGGACAGGGGAGGGTTACTGAAGCTTTCTTT
size: few
V: TRBV7-2
D: TRBD1
J: TRBJ1-1

CDR3: CASSLFGPSTDTQYF
DNA: TGTGCCAGCAGTTTATTTGGCCCTAGCACAGATACGCAGTATTTT
size: few
V: TRBV28
D: -
J: TRBJ2-3

CDR3: CASTEQTLFGYGYTF
DNA: TGTGCCAGCACTGAACAGACCCTGTTTGGGTATGGCTACACCTTC
size: -
V: TRBV6-2/TRBV6-3
D: -
J: TRBJ1-2

CDR3: CASSIPDGQETQYF
DNA: TGTGCCAGCAGCATCCCGGACGGCCAAGAGACCCAGTACTTC
size: few
V: TRBV12-3/TRBV12-4
D: -
J: TRBJ2-5

CDR3: CASSIHGGGAYEQYF
DNA: TGTGCCAGCAGCATACACGGCGGGGGGGCCTACGAGCAGTACTTC
size: few
V: TRBV7-2
D: TRBD2
J: TRBJ2-7

CDR3: CASSLSGAGNQPQHF
DNA: TGTGCCAGCAGCTTAAGTGGTGCGGGCAATCAGCCCCAGCATTTT
size: few
V: TRBV7-2
D: -
J: TRBJ1-5

CDR3: CASRTDRSAGSGANVLTF
DNA: TGCGCCAGCAGGACCGACCGTTCAGCGGGTTCTGGGGCCAACGTCCTGACTTTC
size: -
V: TRBV10-2
D: -
J: TRBJ2-6

CDR3: CASSQPSAGRSTDTQYF
DNA: TGCGCCAGCAGTCAACCGTCAGCGGGGAGGAGCACAGATACGCAGTATTTT
size: -
V: TRBV23-1
D: TRBD2
J: TRBJ2-3

CDR3: CASSQDLRQGAYNEQFF
DNA: TGCGCCAGCAGCCAAGATTTAAGACAGGGGGCCTACAATGAGCAGTTCTTC
size: few
V: TRBV4-3
D: TRBD1
J: TRBJ2-1

CDR3: CASSKTGYSGNTIYF
DNA: TGTGCCAGCAGTAAAACAGGCTACTCTGGAAACACCATATATTTT
size: few
V: TRBV12-3/TRBV12-4
D: -
J: TRBJ1-3

CDR3: CASSQRLAGAPGVDTQYF
DNA: TGCGCCAGCAGCCAAAGACTAGCGGGGGCACCAGGAGTTGATACGCAGTATTTT
size: few
V: TRBV4-3
D: TRBD2
J: TRBJ2-3

CDR3: CASSLALPKETQYF
DNA: TGTGCCAGCAGCTTAGCACTCCCGAAGGAGACCCAGTACTTC
size: -
V: TRBV13
D: -
J: TRBJ2-5

CDR3: CASSLADKGDWVSSYNEQFF
DNA: TGTGCCAGCAGCTTAGCAGACAAGGGGGACTGGGTTAGCTCCTACAATGAGCAGTTCTTC
size: few
V: TRBV7-6
D: -
J: TRBJ2-1

CDR3: CSARDLAGGAGTEAFF
DNA: TGCAGTGCTAGAGATCTCGCAGGGGGCGCGGGCACTGAAGCTTTCTTT
size: few
V: TRBV20-1
D: TRBD1
J: TRBJ1-1

CDR3: CASRSGTGVEEHF
DNA: TGTGCCAGCAGATCCGGGACAGGGGTTGAGGAGCATTTT
size: -
V: TRBV5-8
D: TRBD1
J: TRBJ1-5

CDR3: CASSQKTGGNQPQHF
DNA: TGCGCCAGCAGTCAGAAAACAGGGGGCAATCAGCCCCAGCATTTT
size: -
V: TRBV23-1
D: TRBD1
J: TRBJ1-5

CDR3: CASSFSGGLINTGELFF
DNA: TGTGCCAGCAGTTTTTCAGGGGGGTTAATCAACACCGGGGAGCTGTTTTTT
size: few
V: TRBV12-3/TRBV12-4
D: -
J: TRBJ2-2

CDR3: CASSVAANQPQHF
DNA: TGTGCCAGCAGCGTAGCAGCGAATCAGCCCCAGCATTTT
size: few
V: TRBV9
D: -
J: TRBJ1-5

CDR3: CASSVGTGAIEQFF
DNA: TGTGCCAGCAGCGTGGGGACAGGGGCGATAGAGCAGTTCTTC
size: -
V: TRBV7-8
D: TRBD1
J: TRBJ2-1

CDR3: CASSEPGTGSGNTIYF
DNA: TGTGCCAGCAGCGAGCCCGGGACAGGCTCTGGAAACACCATATATTTT
size: few
V: TRBV7-9
D: TRBD1
J: TRBJ1-3

CDR3: CASSGYRGRQNIQYF
DNA: TGTGCCAGCAGTGGATACAGGGGGCGTCAAAACATTCAGTACTTC
size: -
V: TRBV6-1
D: TRBD1
J: TRBJ2-4

CDR3: CASSLALGLTEAFF
DNA: TGTGCCAGCAGCCTTGCTTTGGGGCTGACTGAAGCTTTCTTT
size: few
V: TRBV7-2
D: -
J: TRBJ1-1

CDR3: CASSSEGHPSDEKLFF
DNA: TGTGCCAGCAGCTCCGAGGGACACCCTTCTGATGAAAAACTGTTTTTT
size: -
V: TRBV9
D: -
J: TRBJ1-4

CDR3: CASSPGPILSQPQHF
DNA: TGCGCCAGCAGCCCCGGGCCTATTCTAAGCCAGCCCCAGCATTTT
size: few
V: TRBV4-1
D: -
J: TRBJ1-5

CDR3: CSANRAGTGDEKLFF
DNA: TGCAGTGCTAACCGAGCCGGGACAGGGGATGAAAAACTGTTTTTT
size: many
V: TRBV20-1
D: TRBD1
J: TRBJ1-4

CDR3: CASSSTTDTQYF
DNA: TGTGCCAGCAGCTCAACCACAGATACGCAGTATTTT
size: -
V: TRBV7-9
D: -
J: TRBJ2-3

CDR3: CASSIVLENSPLHF
DNA: TGTGCCAGTAGTATAGTTTTGGAGAATTCACCCCTCCACTTT
size: few
V: TRBV19
D: -
J: TRBJ1-6

CDR3: CASSSLNYNEQFF
DNA: TGTGCCAGCAGCTCTCTGAACTACAATGAGCAGTTCTTC
size: -
V: TRBV7-2
D: -
J: TRBJ2-1

CDR3: CASSIGGRDQPQHF
DNA: TGTGCCAGTAGTATCGGCGGACGTGACCAGCCCCAGCATTTT
size: few
V: TRBV19
D: -
J: TRBJ1-5

CDR3: CASSSLSDKHTEAFF
DNA: TGTGCCAGCAGTTCATTATCGGACAAGCACACTGAAGCTTTCTTT
size: few
V: TRBV6-6
D: -
J: TRBJ1-1

CDR3: CASSPNLRRGFANTGELFF
DNA: TGTGCCAGCAGCCCCAACCTGAGGAGGGGGTTCGCGAACACCGGGGAGCTGTTTTTT
size: -
V: TRBV7-2
D: -
J: TRBJ2-2

CDR3: CASSFNLAHRDTQYF
DNA: TGTGCCAGCAGCTTTAATCTAGCCCACCGGGATACGCAGTATTTT
size: few
V: TRBV7-2
D: -
J: TRBJ2-3

CDR3: CASSLLFGGATEAFF
DNA: TGTGCCAGCAGTCTCCTATTCGGAGGTGCCACTGAAGCTTTCTTT
size: few
V: TRBV28
D: -
J: TRBJ1-1

CDR3: CASTWGEEQPQHF
DNA: TGTGCCAGCACGTGGGGGGAGGAGCAGCCCCAGCATTTT
size: few
V: TRBV2
D: -
J: TRBJ1-5

CDR3: CASSTGQAVTYEQYF
DNA: TGTGCCAGCAGTACCGGACAGGCCGTTACCTACGAGCAGTACTTC
size: -
V: TRBV7-9
D: TRBD1
J: TRBJ2-7